This T cell receptor beta chain was identified in a study of early T cells in non-severe SARS-CoV-2 infection. Notes on the study in general: Matching with VDJdb favored anti-spike CD8 responses (missing private and CD4 specificities).

The CDR3 totals 13 residues. CDR1 is DFQATT, CDR2 SNEGSKA, per germline (reference sequence). Trimming cost V 5 bases and J 4 bases; bases outside gene matches: 7. TCRdb reprocessed the 5' RACE reads with MiXCR, giving one entry per CDR3 protein. This sample has about 61,000 distinct CDR3 sequences; 10% to 14% occur once, and the top ten carry roughly 1.7%. This clonotype was seen at least ten times. Antigen unknown. The chain employs TRBV20-1 and TRBJ1-2; TRBD1 matches 7 bases. This clonotype was obtained from an adult who was a healthcare worker with PCR-confirmed SARS-CoV-2 infection or an uninfected control (not recorded which). The sample comprised whole blood. CDR3 sequence: CSAQGVYTYGYTF. CDR3 bases: TGCAGTGCTCAGGGGGTCTATACCTATGGCTACACCTTC.